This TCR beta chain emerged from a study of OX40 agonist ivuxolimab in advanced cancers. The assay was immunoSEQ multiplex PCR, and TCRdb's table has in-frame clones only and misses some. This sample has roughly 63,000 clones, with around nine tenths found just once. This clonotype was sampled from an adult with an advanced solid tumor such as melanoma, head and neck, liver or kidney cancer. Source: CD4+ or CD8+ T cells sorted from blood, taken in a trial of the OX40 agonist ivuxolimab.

CDR3 coding DNA: TGTGCCAGCAGTGATTCGGGGGATGAGACCCAGTACTTC. The encoded protein is CASSDSGDETQYF. The rearrangement uses TRBV2 and TRBJ2-5; D is perhaps TRBD2 (6 bases). V gave up 3 bases and J gave up 5 bases, with 10 bases separating them. The CDR3 runs to 13 residues. Per the germline V gene, CDR1 is SNHLY and CDR2 is FYNNEI.